The T cell receptor (beta chain) described here comes from a study of T cells after posttransplantation cyclophosphamide (dated by TCRdb to the mid-2010s). About the investigation overall: The study tracked T cell repertoire reconstitution by TRB sequencing after myeloablative bone marrow transplantation using posttransplantation cyclophosphamide as GVHD prophylaxis. Samples from a few dozen PTCy-treated patients, along with samples from about 16 of their related bone marrow donors, underwent antigen receptor sequencing. Blood from all 35 or so PTCy patients who had 1-year posttransplant specimens underwent TRB sequencing. Because TRA and TRB clonality correlated tightly in about 9 samples, the subsequent TCR analyses were limited to TRB only. TRB sequencing was also done on up to roughly 3 additional blood samples from 2 to 5.2 years after transplant in 3 patients, and on pretransplant blood from 4 patients. Public TRB sequences were queried against a database of over 3,500 sequences associated with responses to pathogens, tumor antigens, self-antigens and alloantigens. Overall results and qualifications from the work: Donor-recipient similarity was low at 1-2 months but rose over the first year, and later blood repertoires were often dominated by donor CD8+ memory clones. Across fewer than 50 patients, recipient CMV seropositivity and CMV reactivation were highly associated with TRB clonality; PTCy diversity was similar to CNI/methotrexate controls. The TRB repertoires of T cells infiltrating skin or GI tract showed only limited overlap with the TRB repertoires of T cells in blood.

V gives up 1 base and J gives up 1 base, and the segment between their germline ends measures 14 bases. CDR3 length: 17 amino acids, cysteine to phenylalanine. Only the CDR3 DNA stays, 51 bases, in frame from base 1. The CDR1 and CDR2 encoded by the germline V gene (reference sequence) are LNHNV and YYDKDF. With respect to this clone: It lacks a known antigen. No base qualities exist here, and no much larger clone lies one base off it.

TRB sequencing was run on genomic DNA with either the immunoSEQ assay at survey resolution or the hsTCRB kit. The published analysis was carried out like this. The immunoSEQ software handled initial read processing, and the LymphoSeq R package was used for repertoire analyses. Clonality was calculated as 1 minus normalized Shannon entropy, and the Gini coefficient was also calculated for each TRB dataset. Phenotypes of unsorted samples were inferred by mapping TRB sequences from sorted subsets of the recipient or donor onto the same recipient's unsorted samples. Imported from immuneACCESS, the table was reduced by TCRdb to in-frame sequences with V and J called. These copies leave out some clones; in studies compared against another copy, an unresolved V gene accounts for under half, and the cause of the remainder is not known. The DNA gave D and trimming, while V, J and clone size come from that table. This sample lists under 20,000 clones; approximately 87% were detected once. The top ten clones comprise over 7.5% of the sample.

Peripheral blood samples were provided by related bone marrow donors on the day of marrow donation. Mononuclear cells from peripheral blood and bone marrow were separated by Ficoll-Hypaque density centrifugation and then cryopreserved. FACS on a FACSAria II was used to sort CD4+ and CD8+ T cells, including the naive and memory subsets. The V and J genes are TRBV15 and TRBJ1-5, with no confident D gene call. Input material: memory CD4+ T cells sorted from blood. This TCR came from a man aged 25 to 40 in good health and a related stem cell transplant donor. The DNA is as follows: TGTGCCACCAGCAGAGTATCGCGGATAACGAGCAATCAGCCCCAGCATTTT. Translated, it reads CATSRVSRITSNQPQHF.